Following are 16 T cell receptor delta chains from one sample sequenced in a study of γδ T cells in repeated Plasmodium falciparum infection. Flow sorting of PBMC yielded separate Vgamma9/Vdelta2+ and Vdelta2-negative gammadelta T cell populations for bulk repertoire analysis. TCRdb re-called the multiplex PCR reads using CATT. The table records approximately 90,000 delta-chain clones, more than 0.85% of them present only once. The sample taken for sequencing was gamma-delta T cells from blood. The origin of the receptors is a pool of human donors (malaria-infected and uninfected, not separated).

This clone was counted between two and nine times. The translation of this DNA and the TCRdb protein of a much larger clone differ at residue 8, probably owing to a read error; the protein shown here is translated from the DNA. The chain has TRDV1 and TRDJ1, with a tentative D call TRDD3 (6 bases). Matching the DNA to germline supplied the J gene, which TCRdb does not give. This CDR3 has 15 residues. The ends were cut back, 9 bases at V and 0 bases at J, with 17 bases in the middle. CDR1 is TSWWSYY, CDR2 QGS, per germline. CDR3 protein: CALGPLGMYTDKLIF. The DNA for the CDR3 is TGTGCTCTCGGGCCGCTGGGGATGTACACCGATAAACTCATCTTT.

This clone came up a few times. The mismatch at residue 5 between this DNA's translation and the TCRdb protein of a much larger clone likely reflects a read error; the protein shown is translated from the DNA. The chain has TRDV1 and TRDJ1; D may correspond to TRDD2 or TRDD3 (5 bases each). The J gene comes from matching the DNA to germline here; TCRdb lacks it. Germline V CDR1 and CDR2: TSWWSYY, QGS. V dropped 4 bases and J dropped 0 bases, with 21 bases sitting between them. This CDR3 spans 18 amino acids. The CDR3 DNA sequence: TGTGCTCTTGGGGGATACACCTACGTTTGGGTTTACACCGATAAACTCATCTTT. Amino acid sequence: CALGGYTYVWVYTDKLIF.

This clone was seen repeatedly, ten times or more. A far more abundant clone sits one base away, making this likely a read error. At the DNA level, this CDR3 is encoded by other sequences in the same sample as well. The chain is built from TRDV2 and TRDJ1; 9 bases agree with TRDD3. TCRdb lists no J gene, so it was determined here by aligning the DNA to germline. This CDR3 contains 22 residues. Trimming took 3 bases from V and 0 from J; bases not matched to a gene: 25. The V gene's germline CDR1 is GEAIGNYY and CDR2 EKD. CDR3 protein: CACDEITTLTGGPLSYTDKLIF. In nucleotides, the CDR3 is TGTGCCTGTGACGAGATTACAACACTGACTGGGGGACCCTTATCGTACACCGATAAACTCATCTTT.

The sample holds a few counts of this clone. This likely stems from a read error, as it lies one base from a far larger clone. Other DNA sequences within the sample encode an identical CDR3. V usage is TRDV2 and J usage is TRDJ3; D may be TRDD3 (6 bases). The J gene is not listed in TCRdb, so it was assigned here from a DNA match to germline. Between the trimmed V and J ends, which lost 4 bases and 4 bases, there was a span of 19 bases. The CDR3 length is 18 residues. The V gene's germline CDR1 is GEAIGNYY and CDR2 EKD. Here the CDR3 reads CACDTLLGELWDTRQMFF. The CDR3 coding sequence is TGTGCCTGTGATACCCTACTGGGAGAACTTTGGGACACCCGACAGATGTTTTTC.

Concerning this clone: The protein that TCRdb holds for this DNA derives from a much larger clone and differs from the translated DNA at residue 8, which likely indicates a read error; the protein shown here is translated from the DNA. The rearrangement joins TRDV1 to TRDJ1; 7 bases agree with TRDD3. CDR3 length: 13 amino acids. CDR1 is TSWWSYY, CDR2 QGS, per germline. J lost 7 bases, V lost 4 bases, and 6 bases had no gene match. CDR3 sequence (DNA): TGTGCTCTTGGGGTACTGGGGAACGCTAAACTCATCTTT. Protein product: CALGVLGNAKLIF.

This clone was detected many times. A read error likely explains why the TCRdb protein, taken from a much larger clone, differs from this DNA's translation at residue 7; the protein shown is translated from the DNA. The chain has TRDV2 and TRDJ1; TRDD3 matches 10 bases. Germline V gives CDR1 GEAIGNYY, CDR2 EKD. This CDR3 spans 19 amino acids. V shed 0 bases, J shed 1 base, and the junction held 13 bases outside the gene matches. CDR3 coding DNA: TGTGCCTGTGACACCGTCGTGGGGACTGGGGGATTCGCCACCGATAAACTCATCTTT. Amino acids: CACDTVVGTGGFATDKLIF.

Worth noting for this clone: A far larger clone is only one base removed, so a read error is likely. This CDR3 is also generated by other DNA sequences in the sample. Here the CDR3 DNA reads TGTGCTCTTGGGGAACTATTGGGAGGTAGGACCCTCGTCACCGATAAACTCATCTTC. It specifies CALGELLGGRTLVTDKLIF. No J gene was called, and the V gene is TRDV1; the table's TRDD3 call for D was not verified on the DNA. CDR3 size: 19 residues. The V gene's germline CDR1 is TSWWSYY and CDR2 QGS.

With respect to this clone: This likely traces to a read error, being one base from a far larger clone. Other DNA sequences in the sample encode the same CDR3. The chain has TRDV1 and TRDJ1, with 13 bases fitting TRDD3. Here the J gene was assigned by germline matching of the DNA, as TCRdb has none. The CDR3 length is 25 residues. V shed 3 bases, J shed 2 bases, and the junction held 30 bases outside the gene matches. Germline CDR1 is TSWWSYY and CDR2 is QGS. CDR3 in amino acids: CALGEQSFLLEYWGIRRGGTDKLIF. DNA for the CDR3: TGTGCTCTTGGGGAGCAGAGCTTCCTACTAGAGTACTGGGGGATACGCAGGGGGGGTACCGATAAACTCATCTTT.

This clone is labeled medium-sized. J is TRDJ1 and V is TRDV1; TRDD3 matches at 10 bases. This CDR3 spans 20 amino acids. Looked up from germline, CDR1 is TSWWSYY and CDR2 is QGS. Losses at the gene ends were 4 bases for V and 3 bases for J; bases not matched to a gene: 20. CDR3 residues: CALGGPNTLGDTKSADKLIF. The CDR3 bases are TGTGCTCTTGGGGGCCCCAACACATTGGGGGATACTAAAAGTGCCGATAAACTCATCTTT.

By frequency in the sample, this clone is medium-sized. The chain couples TRDV2 to TRDJ1, with D uncertain. CDR3 length equals 17 residues. Germline-derived CDR1 and CDR2 are GEAIGNYY and EKD. The germline V and J ends were trimmed by 0 bases and 5 bases, with 21 bases remaining between them. CDR3 nucleotides: TGTGCCTGTGACACCGTCACGAACTTGGCCCGTACGGATAAACTCATCTTT. Its protein product is CACDTVTNLARTDKLIF.

This clone was detected only a few times. A far more abundant clone sits one base away, making this likely a read error. This CDR3 is also generated by other DNA sequences in the sample. V and J are TRDV1 and TRDJ1; 7 positions match TRDD3. Here the J gene was assigned by germline matching of the DNA, as TCRdb has none. Per the germline V gene, CDR1 is TSWWSYY and CDR2 is QGS. This CDR3 has 20 residues. J lost 0 bases, V lost 2 bases, and 18 bases had no gene match. The CDR3 coding sequence is TGTGCTCTTGGGGAAAGAAAGTCCGGGGTGGGGGACCTGTACACCGATAAACTCATCTTT. Residues: CALGERKSGVGDLYTDKLIF.

Remarks on this clone: TCRdb attributes to this sequence the protein of a much larger clone, which differs from the DNA translation at residue 3; a read error is likely, and the protein displayed is translated from the DNA. V is TRDV1 and J is TRDJ1; D possibly corresponds to TRDD2 (7 bases). TCRdb leaves out the J gene; it was filled in here by matching the DNA to germline. This CDR3 contains 24 residues. The germline gives CDR1 TSWWSYY, CDR2 QGS. The CDR3 sequence: CAPGELGFLLPRRFLGRNTDKLIF. DNA for the CDR3: TGTGCTCCTGGGGAACTCGGTTTCTTACTTCCTAGACGATTCCTGGGGCGAAACACCGATAAACTCATCTTT.

This clone was detected ten times or more. The V call is TRDV1, the J call TRDJ1, with D perhaps TRDD2 (6 bases). V was clipped by 2 bases and J by 0 bases, with 28 bases between them. The length of the CDR3 is 21 residues. CDR1 is TSWWSYY and CDR2 is QGS in the germline V gene. CDR3 loop: CALGESPSDVNSSEYTDKLIF. DNA for the CDR3: TGTGCTCTTGGGGAATCGCCTTCCGACGTCAATTCCTCCGAGTACACCGATAAACTCATCTTT.

This clone was found a few times. Translating this DNA gives a protein that differs at residue 11 from the TCRdb one, which belongs to a much larger clone; a read error is likely, and the protein shown is this translation. V gene TRDV1 combines with J gene TRDJ1; the match to TRDD3 covers 8 bases. TCRdb does not report a J gene; here it was assigned by matching the DNA to germline references. V lost 0 bases, J lost 2 bases, and 26 bases stayed unmatched. CDR3 size: 23 residues. CDR1 TSWWSYY and CDR2 QGS come from the germline V gene. The CDR3 is CALGELALPNSQFGIRVTDKLIF. CDR3 nucleotides: TGTGCTCTTGGGGAACTAGCCCTACCCAACTCCCAGTTTGGGATACGCGTAACCGATAAACTCATCTTT.

This clone has at least ten counts. This likely traces to a read error, being one base from a far larger clone. The sample has other DNA sequences that encode this CDR3 too. V and J are TRDV2 and TRDJ1; D not certain. The J gene, missing from TCRdb, was assigned here through DNA to germline matching. V shed 3 bases and J shed 2 bases, with 12 bases lying between them. Germline V lookup: CDR1 GEAIGNYY, CDR2 EKD. The CDR3 has 14 residues. This CDR3 is CACDVLTKTDKLIF. As DNA, the CDR3 is TGTGCCTGTGACGTCCTTACTAAGACCGATAAACTCATCTTT.

In the case of this clone: The protein given by TCRdb reflects a much larger clone and differs at residue 3 from this DNA's translation, likely from a read error; the protein shown is the DNA's translation. The chain recombines TRDV1 with TRDJ1, with TRDD3 matching over 10 bases. No J gene was available from TCRdb, and it was assigned here by a germline match of the DNA. Germline V gene lookup returns CDR1 TSWWSYY and CDR2 QGS. The CDR3 extends over 24 amino acids. The CDR3 sequence: CAPGESPTSSMYWGITPHTDKLIF. CDR3 DNA sequence: TGTGCTCCTGGGGAATCCCCAACCTCCTCGATGTACTGGGGGATCACCCCTCACACCGATAAACTCATCTTT.